The 29 T cell receptor beta chains given below trace back to one sample, sequenced in a study of glioma-infiltrating T cells after dendritic cell vaccination. Measured with immunoSEQ multiplex PCR; TCRdb has only the in-frame clones, and not every one. The table has around 89,000 clones, 65% to 90% seen once. The sample consisted of blood, taken before dendritic cell vaccination. The receptors here all came from a human donor with glioblastoma.

The rearrangement links TRBV11-2 to TRBJ2-3; no clear D gene. Between the trimmed V and J ends, which lost 0 bases and 2 bases, there was a span of 9 bases. The CDR3 loop spans 15 amino acids. Germline values: CDR1 SGHAT, CDR2 FQNNGV. CDR3 loop: CASSLDQMNTDTQYF. In DNA form, the CDR3 reads TGTGCCAGCAGCTTAGATCAGATGAACACAGATACGCAGTATTTT.

The chain joins TRBV9 to TRBJ2-1; 9 bases align to TRBD2. Per the germline V gene, CDR1 is SGDLS and CDR2 is YYNGEE. This CDR3 comprises 16 residues. V lost 0 bases, J lost 10 bases, and 11 bases stayed unmatched. In DNA form, the CDR3 reads TGTGCCAGCAGCGTAGTGGGTCGGGCTAGCGGGAACGAGCAGTTCTTC. Protein: CASSVVGRASGNEQFF. Based on the CDR3 plus reference TRBV9 and TRBJ2-1, the full variable domain is DSGVTQTPKHLITATGQRVTLRCSPRSGDLSVYWYQQSLDQGLQFLIQYYNGEERAKGNILERFSAQQFPDLHSELNLSSLELGDSALYFCASSVVGRASGNEQFFGPGTRLTVL.

CDR3 loop: CASSLGGAGEAKNIQYF. DNA of the CDR3: TGTGCCAGCAGCTTAGGAGGGGCGGGGGAAGCCAAAAACATTCAGTACTTC. The gene calls are TRBV7-2 and TRBJ2-4; the match to TRBD2 covers 7 bases. The germline V gene has CDR1 SGHTA and CDR2 FQGNSA. The ends lost 1 base at V and 0 bases at J; junction bases unmatched: 6. CDR3 length: 17 residues.

This clone appeared once. The chain is built from TRBV5-1 and TRBJ1-1; possibly TRBD1 for D (5 bases). The CDR3 is 14 amino acids. V was shortened by 1 base and J by 2 bases, with 9 bases between the two germline ends. The germline V gene encodes CDR1 SGHRS and CDR2 YFSETQ. For the CDR3, the DNA is TGCGCCAGCAGCTTGTTCCAGGGAAACACTGAAGCTTTCTTT. Translation gives CASSLFQGNTEAFF.

The chain has TRBV4-1 and TRBJ2-1; D ambiguous. The CDR3 runs 13 residues. CDR1 is MGHRA, CDR2 YSYEKL, per germline. Trimming stripped 2 bases from V and 4 bases from J, with 6 bases between. The CDR3 DNA reads TGCGCCAGCAGCCAACGAGGATACAATGAGCAGTTCTTC. It codes for CASSQRGYNEQFF.

This chain connects TRBV29-1 to TRBJ1-1; 9 nucleotides line up with TRBD1. CDR1 is SQVTM and CDR2 is ANQGSEA in the germline V gene. Trimming cost V 7 bases and J 1 base; bases outside gene matches: 4. The CDR3 extends over 13 amino acids. CDR3 in amino acids: CSAAGQGNTEAFF. Here the CDR3 DNA reads TGCAGCGCCGCGGGACAGGGGAACACTGAAGCTTTCTTT.

The count of this clone is one. This chain uses TRBV5-1 with TRBJ2-7; the match to TRBD1 covers 8 bases. The V gene end was trimmed by 5 bases and the J gene end by 1 base; junction bases not matched to a gene: 11. Germline-derived CDR1 and CDR2 are SGHRS and YFSETQ. The CDR3 is 16 residues long. The CDR3 nucleotides are TGCGCCAGCAGACGACGACAGGGGATAATATCCTACGAGCAGTACTTC. Its translation: CASRRRQGIISYEQYF.

This clone occurred a few times. The chain couples TRBV25-1 to TRBJ1-2, with 10 bases matching TRBD1. CDR1 MGHDK and CDR2 SYGVNS come from the germline V gene. The junction had 1 base not matched to a gene; V was cut back by 3 bases and J by 3 bases. The CDR3 consists of 14 residues. CDR3 nucleotides: TGTGCCAGCAGTGAGGGACAGGGGTACTATGGCTACACCTTC. Translating it yields CASSEGQGYYGYTF.

This chain uses TRBV7-2 with TRBJ1-2, with 7 bases lining up with TRBD1. After removal of 2 bases from V and 4 bases from J, the junction contained 13 bases not matched to a gene. The CDR3 is 17 residues long. The V gene's germline CDR1 is SGHTA and CDR2 FQGNSA. CDR3 residues: CASSLRERQGAGYGYTF. CDR3 DNA sequence: TGTGCCAGCAGCTTAAGAGAGAGACAGGGTGCGGGCTATGGCTACACCTTC.

The chain uses TRBV27 and TRBJ2-7, with 9 bases that match TRBD2. V trimming: 6 bases; J trimming: 0 bases; junction bases outside the gene matches: 9. The CDR3 spans 16 residues. Germline CDR1 and CDR2: MNHEY and SMNVEV (reference sequence). The DNA of the CDR3 is TGTGCCAGCAGCCCTCCGACTAGCGGCGTCTCCTACGAGCAGTACTTC. It codes for CASSPPTSGVSYEQYF.

The chain links TRBV12-5 to TRBJ1-2; 12 bases agree with TRBD1. J was trimmed by 8 bases and V by 1 base; bases with no gene match: 5. Germline assignment: CDR1 LGHNT and CDR2 FRNRAP. There are 15 residues in the CDR3. The CDR3 DNA follows: TGTGCTAGTGGTTTGGGGGGACAGGGGGCTTACGGCTACACCTTC. As protein: CASGLGGQGAYGYTF.

The chain links TRBV13 to TRBJ2-3, with 13 positions matching TRBD2. The CDR3 is made up of 16 amino acids. From germline, CDR1 is PRHDT and CDR2 FYEKMQ (reference sequence). J lost 0 bases, V lost 6 bases, and 3 bases had no gene match. The CDR3 is CASSGTSGTSTDTQYF. The CDR3 DNA sequence: TGTGCCAGCAGTGGGACTAGCGGGACCAGCACAGATACGCAGTATTTT.

The J gene is TRBJ1-2, the V gene TRBV5-1; D uncertain. Germline loops: CDR1 SGHRS, CDR2 YFSETQ. Deletions cut 0 bases from V and 3 bases from J, with 18 bases between. The CDR3 sequence is 17 residues long. The CDR3 DNA follows: TGCGCCAGCAGCTTGGGAGGAGGACCGATGAAAGACTATGGCTACACCTTC. It is translated as CASSLGGGPMKDYGYTF.

This rearrangement joins TRBV5-1 to TRBJ2-2; D not certain. The V end lost 0 bases, the J end lost 7 bases, and 10 bases lay between the germline ends. Germline V CDR1 and CDR2: SGHRS, YFSETQ. There are 14 residues in the CDR3. The DNA of the CDR3 is TGCGCCAGCAGCTTGGGCAGGCTGTTCGGGGAGCTGTTTTTT. Translated: CASSLGRLFGELFF.

This chain connects TRBV5-5 to TRBJ1-2; TRBD1 matches at 9 bases. The CDR3 contains 14 residues. V trimming: 3 bases; J trimming: 7 bases; junction bases outside the gene matches: 7. The V gene's germline CDR1 is SGHKS and CDR2 YYEKEE (reference sequence). This chain's CDR3 is CASSYLTGGGGYTF. The CDR3 DNA reads TGTGCCAGCAGCTACCTAACAGGGGGCGGTGGCTACACCTTC.

This rearrangement joins TRBV30 to TRBJ1-2; TRBD1 agrees at 9 bases. The V and J ends lost 1 base and 8 bases, in that order; junction bases with no gene match: 20. The CDR3 has 18 residues. Per germline, CDR1 GTSNPN and CDR2 SVGIG (reference sequence). CDR3 nucleotides: TGTGCCTGGAGTGCAGAAAGGACCACAGGGGGCAAAGCGAGCGGCTACACCTTC. Translated: CAWSAERTTGGKASGYTF.

The chain links TRBV13 to TRBJ2-2; 14 bases map to TRBD2. Germline CDR1 reads PRHDT; CDR2 reads FYEKMQ (reference sequence). This CDR3 has 17 amino acids. Trimming removed 3 bases from V and 7 bases from J; junction bases left unmatched: 7. CDR3 amino acids: CASSFGTSGGLDGELFF. CDR3 bases: TGTGCCAGCAGCTTCGGGACTAGCGGGGGATTGGACGGGGAGCTGTTTTTT.

This chain connects TRBV7-9 to TRBJ2-5; 7 bases align to TRBD1. Unmatched junction bases numbered 9, after V lost 1 base and J lost 4 bases. CDR1 SEHNR and CDR2 FQNEAQ come from the germline V gene (reference sequence). The CDR3 loop spans 16 amino acids. This CDR3 is CASSLETGSPRETQYF. The CDR3 bases are TGTGCCAGCAGCTTAGAGACAGGGAGTCCGAGAGAGACCCAGTACTTC.

V is TRBV27 and J is TRBJ1-4; no definite D call. The CDR3 is 13 residues long. With 4 bases removed from V and 3 bases from J, the gap between germline ends came to 6 bases. Germline CDR1 reads MNHEY; CDR2 reads SMNVEV (reference sequence). The CDR3 nucleotides are TGTGCCAGCAGTTGGCAACCTAATGAAAAACTGTTTTTT. This sequence encodes CASSWQPNEKLFF.

This rearrangement joins TRBV9 to TRBJ1-1, with D perhaps TRBD1 (5 bases). This CDR3 spans 12 amino acids. Germline lookup yields CDR1 SGDLS and CDR2 YYNGEE. V dropped 0 bases and J dropped 10 bases, with 10 bases sitting between them. The CDR3 DNA sequence: TGTGCCAGCAGCGTAGGGCAGGGAGGAGCTTTCTTT. This gives the protein CASSVGQGGAFF.

J is TRBJ1-2 and V is TRBV28; D not resolved. The V gene's germline CDR1 is MDHEN and CDR2 SYDVKM. The CDR3 runs to 11 residues. Between the trimmed V and J ends, which lost 2 bases and 8 bases, there was a span of 6 bases. The CDR3 DNA follows: TGTGCCAGCAGTTTACTAGGAGGCTACACCTTC. Protein: CASSLLGGYTF.

The chain couples TRBV5-6 to TRBJ2-3; TRBD2 matches 9 bases. V lost 0 bases, J lost 9 bases, and 17 bases stayed unmatched. CDR3 length equals 18 residues. In germline, CDR1 is SGHDT, CDR2 YYEEEE. The CDR3 sequence is CASSLAGSSGGRFDTQYF. The CDR3 region has the DNA TGTGCCAGCAGCTTGGCGGGAAGTAGCGGGGGCCGGTTTGACACGCAGTATTTT.

This chain uses TRBV9 with TRBJ2-1; 8 bases agree with TRBD2. Losses at the gene ends were 0 bases for V and 0 bases for J; bases not matched to a gene: 2. CDR3 size: 16 residues. Germline V CDR1 and CDR2: SGDLS, YYNGEE. DNA of the CDR3: TGTGCCAGCAGCGTAGGCGGGACTAGCTCCTACAATGAGCAGTTCTTC. Its protein is CASSVGGTSSYNEQFF.

The chain uses TRBV28 and TRBJ1-4; D may be TRBD1 (5 bases). CDR1 is MDHEN, CDR2 SYDVKM, per germline. Trimming cost V 5 bases and J 3 bases, with 13 bases left between them. The CDR3 has 15 amino acids. The CDR3 nucleotides read TGTGCCAGCAGTGGGACTTCCTTGGCTAATGAAAAACTGTTTTTT. The encoded protein is CASSGTSLANEKLFF. Together with reference TRBV28 and TRBJ1-4, the CDR3 gives the full variable domain: DVKVTQSSRYLVKRTGEKVFLECVQDMDHENMFWYRQDPGLGLRLIYFSYDVKMKEKGDIPEGYSVSREKKERFSLILESASTNQTSMYLCASSGTSLANEKLFFGSGTQLSVL.

J is TRBJ1-2 and V is TRBV6-5; D is unclear. The length of the CDR3 is 13 residues. The V end lost 8 bases, the J end lost 5 bases, and 15 bases lay between the germline ends. CDR1 and CDR2 (germline): MNHEY, SVGAGI. The CDR3 loop reads CASGDGEPYGYTF. CDR3 nucleotides: TGTGCCAGCGGAGACGGGGAACCATATGGCTACACCTTC.

This clone turned up a few times. The same CDR3 is also encoded by other DNA sequences in this sample. The genes are TRBV9 and TRBJ2-1; D may be TRBD2 (5 bases). Germline lookup yields CDR1 SGDLS and CDR2 YYNGEE. This CDR3 contains 13 residues. Trimming took off 2 bases at V and 4 bases at J, with 7 bases between the two ends. The CDR3 loop is CASSVGEYNEQFF. The CDR3 nucleotides read TGTGCCAGCAGCGTCGGGGAATACAATGAGCAGTTCTTC.

The chain recombines TRBV19 with TRBJ2-1, with a possible D match to TRBD2 (5 bases). Trimming took 3 bases from V and 7 from J, leaving 22 bases between them. Germline CDR1 reads LNHDA; CDR2 reads SQIVND (reference sequence). The CDR3 is 17 residues long. The CDR3 sequence: CASSMDARRLIGNEQFF. The CDR3 bases are TGTGCCAGTAGTATGGATGCTCGGAGGCTCATAGGGAATGAGCAGTTCTTC.

This clone was found a few times. The gene calls are TRBV15 and TRBJ2-7; 12 bases map to TRBD1. The CDR3 runs to 16 residues. The J segment lost 5 bases and the V segment lost 0 bases, leaving 5 bases of the junction unmatched. Germline CDR1 reads LNHNV; CDR2 reads YYDKDF (reference sequence). The CDR3 DNA is TGTGCCACCAGCAGAGATCGCGGGACAGGGGGCGACGAGCAGTACTTC. This codes for CATSRDRGTGGDEQYF.

The chain uses TRBV14 and TRBJ2-7, with TRBD2 as a possible D gene (6 bases). From germline, CDR1 is SGHDN and CDR2 FVKESK. Trimming removed 0 bases at V and 2 bases at J, with 11 bases between. The CDR3 is made up of 15 amino acids. CDR3 in DNA: TGTGCCAGCAGCCAAGATAGCGGACTAACCTACGAGCAGTACTTC. It translates to CASSQDSGLTYEQYF.